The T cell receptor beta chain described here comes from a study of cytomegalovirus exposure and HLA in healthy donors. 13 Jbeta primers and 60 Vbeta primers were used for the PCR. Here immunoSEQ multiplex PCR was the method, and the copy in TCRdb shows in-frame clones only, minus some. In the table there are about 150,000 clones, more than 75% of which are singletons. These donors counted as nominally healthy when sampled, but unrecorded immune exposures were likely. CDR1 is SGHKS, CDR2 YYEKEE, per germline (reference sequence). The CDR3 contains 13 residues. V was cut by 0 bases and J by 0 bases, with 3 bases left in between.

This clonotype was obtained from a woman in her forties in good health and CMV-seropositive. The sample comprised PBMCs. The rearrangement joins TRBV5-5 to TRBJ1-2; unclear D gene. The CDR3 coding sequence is TGTGCCAGCAGCTTGGCCACTAACTATGGCTACACCTTC. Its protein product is CASSLATNYGYTF.